One sample yielded the 23 T cell receptor beta chains listed below, sequenced in a study of identical twins. TCRdb recomputed calls from the 5' RACE reads with MiXCR, one row per CDR3 protein. The table has about 730,000 distinct CDR3 sequences, 21% seen once. These data were also reused for a study on T cells expressing NK-cell markers.

Material for sequencing was PBMCs. All receptors derive from a woman aged 18-29 years in good health.

This chain connects TRBV6-4 to TRBJ2-1, with 9 nucleotides matching TRBD2. Unmatched junction bases numbered 2, after V lost 3 bases and J lost 5 bases. Germline loops: CDR1 MRHNA, CDR2 SNTAGT. The CDR3 extends over 14 amino acids. CDR3 sequence (DNA): TGTGCCAGCAGTGAGAGCGGGGGGCACAATGAGCAGTTCTTC. This codes for CASSESGGHNEQFF.

This clonotype was observed a handful of times. This chain links TRBV6-6 with TRBJ2-1; TRBD2 is a possible D gene (7 bases). Looked up from germline, CDR1 is MNHNY and CDR2 is SVGAGI (reference sequence). The CDR3 is 12 amino acids. V lost 11 bases, J lost 8 bases, and 16 bases lay in between. The CDR3 here is CAGGASVYEQFF. The DNA for the CDR3 is TGTGCCGGGGGGGCCTCCGTTTATGAGCAGTTCTTC.

The chain carries TRBV9 and TRBJ1-1; 7 bases line up with TRBD1. From germline, CDR1 is SGDLS and CDR2 YYNGEE. V lost 0 bases to trimming and J lost 9 bases; unmatched junction nucleotides: 8. The CDR3 runs 14 residues. CDR3 residues: CASSVDSWDSQAFF. In DNA form, the CDR3 reads TGTGCCAGCAGCGTAGACTCATGGGACAGTCAAGCTTTCTTT.

The V gene is TRBV12-3 or TRBV12-4, the J gene TRBJ1-4; possible D gene TRBD1, 5 bases. Trimming took 5 bases from V and 7 from J, leaving 14 bases between them. The CDR3 extends over 14 amino acids. The CDR3 spells CASSPRQTGEKLFF. CDR3 sequence (DNA): TGTGCCAGCAGTCCCCGACAGACGGGTGAAAAACTGTTTTTT.

The chain links TRBV4-3 to TRBJ2-2; D might be TRBD1 or TRBD2, each matching 5 bases. V was shortened by 4 bases and J by 6 bases, with 9 bases between the two germline ends. This CDR3 has 13 residues. From germline, CDR1 is LGHNA and CDR2 YSLEER. CDR3: CASSPGAAGELFF. DNA of the CDR3: TGCGCCAGCAGCCCCGGGGCTGCCGGGGAGCTGTTTTTT.

This chain links TRBV7-2 with TRBJ2-7, with D possibly TRBD1 on 5 matching bases. V was clipped by 3 bases and J by 10 bases, with 13 bases between them. Germline V gene data show CDR1 as SGHTA and CDR2 as FQGNSA. The CDR3 is made up of 12 amino acids. The DNA for the CDR3 is TGTGCCAGCAGCTTCTTGACAGATGTACAGTACTTC. As protein: CASSFLTDVQYF.

The chain recombines TRBV7-2 with TRBJ2-3; D is uncertain. Germline V gives CDR1 SGHTA, CDR2 FQGNSA. The V and J ends lost 3 bases and 2 bases respectively, with 9 bases between them. CDR3 length: 14 amino acids. CDR3 DNA: TGTGCCAGCAGCTTCCCACGTACCACAGATACGCAGTATTTT. It is translated as CASSFPRTTDTQYF.

Only a few counts were recorded for this clonotype. This rearrangement joins TRBV5-6 to TRBJ2-7; TRBD2 might be the D (6 bases). The CDR3 totals 14 residues. V lost 4 bases and J lost 1, with 12 bases in between. CDR1 SGHDT and CDR2 YYEEEE come from the germline V gene. The CDR3 coding sequence is TGTGCCAGCAGCACGGGACTGACATCCTACGAGCAGTACTTC. Its translation: CASSTGLTSYEQYF.

V and J are TRBV20-1 and TRBJ2-5; D may be TRBD2 (7 bases). The ends were cut back, 1 base at V and 5 bases at J, with 20 bases in the middle. The V gene's germline CDR1 is DFQATT and CDR2 SNEGSKA (reference sequence). This CDR3 spans 16 amino acids. CDR3 DNA sequence: TGCAGTGCTAGAGTAGGAGGTCGGGGGGCCGGGGAGACCCAGTACTTC. It translates to CSARVGGRGAGETQYF.

The genes are TRBV6-5 and TRBJ2-2; perhaps TRBD1 as D (6 bases). V lost 1 base and J 6 bases, leaving 9 bases between the germline ends. This CDR3 is built from 14 residues. CDR1 and CDR2 from the germline V gene are MNHEY and SVGAGI. This chain's CDR3 is CASSYFNRAGELFF. CDR3 DNA: TGTGCCAGCAGTTACTTTAACAGGGCCGGGGAGCTGTTTTTT.

This clonotype occurred many times. The V and J genes are TRBV5-4 and TRBJ2-1; D ambiguous. The germline gives CDR1 SGHNT, CDR2 YYREEE (reference sequence). The CDR3 is 12 residues long. With 0 bases removed from V and 10 bases from J, the gap between germline ends came to 8 bases. The CDR3 spells CASSLAPSEQFF. The DNA for the CDR3 is TGTGCCAGCAGCTTGGCGCCCTCCGAGCAGTTCTTC. Filled out from reference TRBV5-4 and TRBJ2-1, the complete variable domain reads ETGVTQSPTHLIKTRGQQVTLRCSSQSGHNTVSWYQQALGQGPQFIFQYYREEENGRGNFPPRFSGLQFPNYSSELNVNALELDDSALYLCASSLAPSEQFFGPGTRLTVL.

V gene TRBV25-1 combines with J gene TRBJ2-1, with D tentatively TRBD2 (6 bases). This CDR3 has 16 residues. Trimming shortened V by 4 bases and J by 6 bases, and 19 bases separated the two germline ends. From germline, CDR1 is MGHDK and CDR2 SYGVNS. The CDR3 bases are TGTGCCAGCAGTGCGTACTCAGGGACTTCGGTCAATGAGCAGTTCTTC. This sequence encodes CASSAYSGTSVNEQFF.

The CDR3 nucleotides read TGTGCCACCAGTGATTCGCGAGCGACGGATACGCAGTATTTT. Its protein product is CATSDSRATDTQYF. The rearrangement uses TRBV24-1 and TRBJ2-3; no reliable D call. Looked up from germline, CDR1 is KGHDR and CDR2 is SFDVKD. This CDR3 region has 14 residues. V lost 2 bases, J lost 6 bases, and 11 bases lay in between.

This clonotype was observed many times. This rearrangement joins TRBV12-3 or TRBV12-4 to TRBJ2-7; no reliable D call. The germline V and J ends were trimmed by 10 bases and 4 bases, with 14 bases remaining between them. The CDR3 is made up of 12 amino acids. DNA for the CDR3: TGTGCCAACTCACATAACCCTTACGAGCAGTACTTC. This codes for CANSHNPYEQYF.

This clonotype showed up many times. This chain uses TRBV5-1 with TRBJ2-1, with unresolved D. V lost 4 bases to trimming and J lost 7 bases, with 9 bases between them. Germline-derived CDR1 and CDR2 are SGHRS and YFSETQ. CDR3 length: 12 residues. Written as DNA, the CDR3 is TGCGCCAGCAGCCCCGGTTGGAATGAGCAGTTCTTC. It is translated as CASSPGWNEQFF.

The V call is TRBV4-3, the J call TRBJ2-5; TRBD2 agrees at 10 bases. V shed 1 base and J 2 bases; nucleotides not matched to a gene: 13. This CDR3 contains 19 residues. Germline V gives CDR1 LGHNA, CDR2 YSLEER. CDR3 DNA sequence: TGCGCCAGCAGCCAAGGGCTAGCGGGAGTTGGTCGGGAACAAGAGACCCAGTACTTC. Amino acids: CASSQGLAGVGREQETQYF.

This sequence joins TRBV6-1 and TRBJ2-7, with TRBD2 matching 8 bases. This CDR3 region has 13 residues. Germline CDR1 and CDR2: MNHNS and SASEGT. Unmatched junction bases numbered 4, after V lost 8 bases and J lost 1 base. The DNA for the CDR3 is TGTGCCAGCCGGGCTAGCGGGTCCTACGAGCAGTACTTC. Amino acids: CASRASGSYEQYF.

This clonotype has only a few counts. This chain connects TRBV6-1 to TRBJ2-1, with 8 bases matching TRBD1. The germline CDR1 and CDR2 sequences are MNHNS and SASEGT. This CDR3 has 15 amino acids. Trimming removed 4 bases from V and 7 bases from J; junction bases left unmatched: 9. The CDR3 region is CASSGGSRGLNEQFF. The CDR3 region has the DNA TGTGCCAGCAGTGGGGGGTCCAGGGGGCTGAATGAGCAGTTCTTC.

The rearrangement joins TRBV20-1 to TRBJ2-3; 11 bases are shared with TRBD2. The J segment lost 4 bases and the V segment lost 0 bases, leaving 9 bases of the junction unmatched. Germline CDR1 is DFQATT and CDR2 is SNEGSKA (reference sequence). This CDR3 is built from 17 residues. The CDR3 DNA follows: TGCAGTGCTAGAGATAGCCGGCGACTAGCGGGATCAGATACGCAGTATTTT. This codes for CSARDSRRLAGSDTQYF.

This clonotype has just a few counts. This sequence joins TRBV5-1 and TRBJ2-5; 8 bases align to TRBD2. The V gene end was trimmed by 4 bases and the J gene end by 4 bases; junction bases not matched to a gene: 12. CDR1 and CDR2 (germline): SGHRS, YFSETQ. The CDR3 contains 16 residues. In nucleotides, the CDR3 is TGCGCCAGCAGCGTACAAGGCGGGGGGAGTGGAGAGACCCAGTACTTC. It is translated as CASSVQGGGSGETQYF.

The rearrangement joins TRBV20-1 to TRBJ2-7; 13 bases are shared with TRBD2. V shed 2 bases, J shed 4 bases, and the junction held 2 bases outside the gene matches. The CDR3 is 14 amino acids. CDR1 DFQATT and CDR2 SNEGSKA come from the germline V gene (reference sequence). The CDR3 nucleotides read TGCAGTGCTAGAAGGACTAGCGGGAGTTACGAGCAGTACTTC. Translating it yields CSARRTSGSYEQYF.

The J gene is TRBJ2-5, the V gene TRBV29-1, with TRBD1 matching over 7 bases. CDR3 length: 16 residues. Germline values: CDR1 SQVTM, CDR2 ANQGSEA. In DNA, the CDR3 is TGCAGATTATTAACCCGGGACAGAAAGACCCAAGAGACCCAGTACTTC. Translating it yields CRLLTRDRKTQETQYF.

In this sample, this clonotype turned up a few times. This chain links TRBV29-1 with TRBJ2-3; 9 positions agree with TRBD2. V was pared by 8 bases and J by 4 bases, with 19 bases of the junction left unmatched. The CDR3 extends over 17 amino acids. Germline V lookup: CDR1 SQVTM, CDR2 ANQGSEA. The CDR3 spells CSIRGGGVRVLPDTQYF. The CDR3 DNA is TGCAGCATAAGGGGCGGGGGGGTGCGAGTGTTGCCAGATACGCAGTATTTT.